Listed below are T cell receptor beta chains from one sample, sequenced in a study of identical twins. TCRdb re-derived calls from the 5' RACE reads in MiXCR, one entry per CDR3 protein. Found here are approximately 1.8 million distinct CDR3 sequences, under 35% of them singletons; the top ten hold about 0.27%. The source material was cord blood. These receptors were taken from a newborn girl in good health. CDR3s include the opening cysteine and the closing phenylalanine or tryptophan. D genes are given only for firm matches. Size is stated for part of the rows, as once, few or many counts, or as a class when the clone is expanded.

TRBJ2-3 | - | few | TRBV21-1 | CASSIDRGSTDTQYF | TGTGCCAGCAGCATCGACAGGGGCAGCACAGATACGCAGTATTTT
TRBJ2-5 | - | - | TRBV20-1 | CSAAKSETQYF | TGCAGTGCCGCGAAGAGCGAGACCCAGTACTTC
TRBJ2-7 | - | many | TRBV5-1 | CASSLDYAYEQYF | TGCGCCAGCAGCTTGGACTACGCCTACGAGCAGTACTTC
TRBJ2-1 | TRBD2 | - | TRBV7-8 | CASSSEGTSYNEQFF | TGTGCCAGCAGCTCCGAAGGGACTAGTTACAATGAGCAGTTCTTC
TRBJ2-3 | TRBD1 | - | TRBV12-3/TRBV12-4 | CASSSQGAADTQYF | TGTGCCAGCAGTTCACAGGGGGCGGCAGATACGCAGTATTTT
TRBJ1-5 | TRBD1 | - | TRBV27 | CASSLFTGDQPQHF | TGTGCCAGCAGTCTATTTACAGGGGATCAGCCCCAGCATTTT
TRBJ1-2 | - | few | TRBV6-1 | CASREGWDYGYTF | TGTGCCAGCAGAGAGGGTTGGGACTATGGCTACACCTTC
TRBJ2-3 | TRBD1 | - | TRBV24-1 | CATSLQGDSTDTQYF | TGTGCCACCAGCCTACAGGGGGATAGCACAGATACGCAGTATTTT
TRBJ1-1 | - | - | TRBV21-1 | CASSNIDRWTNTEAFF | TGTGCCAGCAGCAATATTGACAGGTGGACGAACACTGAAGCTTTCTTT
TRBJ1-2 | - | few | TRBV4-1 | CASSRQDRDYGYTF | TGCGCCAGCAGCCGCCAAGACAGAGACTATGGCTACACCTTC
TRBJ2-4 | - | few | TRBV5-1 | CASSLEAVGNIQYF | TGCGCCAGCAGCTTGGAGGCAGTAGGGAACATTCAGTACTTC
TRBJ1-1 | - | - | TRBV12-3/TRBV12-4 | CASSLDGWEMNTEAFF | TGTGCCAGCAGTTTAGATGGTTGGGAGATGAACACTGAAGCTTTCTTT
TRBJ1-5 | - | - | TRBV28 | CASSFLPLGGTGREQPQHF | TGTGCCAGCAGTTTCCTTCCCCTGGGAGGTACGGGGAGGGAACAGCCCCAGCATTTT
TRBJ1-4 | - | - | TRBV20-1 | CSASPAGDEKLFF | TGCAGTGCTTCTCCTGCGGGCGACGAAAAACTGTTTTTT
TRBJ2-3 | TRBD2 | - | TRBV6-1 | CASSEDGLAGGADTQYF | TGTGCCAGCAGTGAAGATGGTCTAGCGGGGGGCGCAGATACGCAGTATTTT
TRBJ2-5 | - | - | TRBV4-1 | CASSQETTVASLYNEQYF | TGCGCCAGCAGCCAAGAAACCACAGTGGCTAGCCTCTACAATGAGCAGTACTTC
TRBJ1-1 | - | few | TRBV7-2 | CASSQTPLGTEAFF | TGTGCCAGCAGCCAAACCCCCCTCGGCACTGAAGCTTTCTTT
TRBJ1-5 | - | once | TRBV20-1 | CSTRAGPNQPQHF | TGCAGTACTAGAGCCGGACCCAATCAGCCCCAGCATTTT
TRBJ1-5 | - | few | TRBV4-2 | CASSQGRQADQPQHF | TGTGCCAGCAGCCAAGGCCGGCAGGCGGATCAGCCCCAGCATTTT
TRBJ2-5 | - | - | TRBV6-1 | CASSPYPFYEQYF | TGTGCCAGCAGTCCCTACCCCTTCTATGAGCAGTACTTC
TRBJ1-5 | - | - | TRBV28 | CASSLVLFQPQHF | TGTGCCAGCAGTTTAGTGTTGTTTCAGCCCCAGCATTTT
TRBJ2-1 | - | - | TRBV20-1 | CSARDRHNNEQFF | TGCAGTGCTAGAGATAGGCATAACAATGAGCAGTTCTTC
TRBJ2-3 | TRBD2 | - | TRBV20-1 | CSARVERGRTDTQYF | TGCAGTGCTAGAGTGGAGCGGGGCCGCACAGATACGCAGTATTTT
TRBJ2-5 | - | - | TRBV5-1 | CASSFGGTACNEQYF | TGCGCCAGCAGCTTTGGCGGGACGGCCTGCAATGAGCAGTACTTC
TRBJ2-1 | TRBD2 | - | TRBV2 | CASSRSGRFYEQFF | TGTGCCAGCAGTCGTAGCGGGAGATTCTACGAGCAGTTCTTC
TRBJ2-4 | - | - | TRBV5-1 | CASSLGSYGQYF | TGCGCCAGCAGCCTAGGTTCCTACGGGCAGTACTTC
TRBJ2-3 | TRBD2 | - | TRBV20-1 | CSARLGTRDTDTQYF | TGCAGTGCTAGATTGGGGACTAGGGACACAGATACGCAGTATTTT
TRBJ1-2 | - | - | TRBV20-1 | CSARMGHTYGYTF | TGCAGTGCTAGAATGGGACACACCTATGGCTACACCTTC
TRBJ1-1 | - | - | TRBV5-1 | CASRRAVRSTEAFF | TGCGCCAGCAGAAGGGCGGTCCGGAGCACTGAAGCTTTCTTT
TRBJ2-7 | - | - | TRBV4-1 | CASSQGRGRYNEQYF | TGCGCCAGCAGCCAAGGGCGGGGGCGCTACAATGAGCAGTACTTC
TRBJ2-1 | TRBD1 | - | TRBV7-7 | CASSSDRGTEQFF | TGTGCCAGCAGCTCCGACAGGGGCACTGAGCAGTTCTTC
TRBJ2-7 | TRBD1 | - | TRBV4-1 | CASSQVRTGGFNEQYF | TGCGCCAGCAGCCAAGTTCGGACAGGGGGCTTTAACGAGCAGTACTTC
TRBJ2-3 | - | - | TRBV7-2 | CASSLGGGAPDTQYF | TGTGCCAGCAGCTTAGGGGGGGGGGCGCCAGATACGCAGTATTTT
TRBJ2-5 | - | few | TRBV6-5 | CASSSLGRKETQYF | TGTGCCAGCAGTTCCCTAGGCCGGAAGGAGACCCAGTACTTC
TRBJ2-7 | - | few | TRBV12-3/TRBV12-4 | CASSLRPRGGEQYF | TGTGCCAGCAGTTTAAGGCCCAGGGGTGGCGAGCAGTACTTC
TRBJ2-7 | - | once | TRBV20-1 | CSARAAESSYNEQYF | TGCAGTGCTAGAGCAGCGGAAAGCTCCTACAATGAGCAGTACTTC
TRBJ1-4 | TRBD1 | - | TRBV3-1 | CANLPTGNGEKLFF | TGTGCCAACCTTCCGACAGGGAACGGTGAAAAACTGTTTTTT
TRBJ1-5 | TRBD1 | - | TRBV20-1 | CSARGTGGRPQHF | TGCAGTGCTCGTGGGACAGGGGGGCGGCCCCAGCATTTT
TRBJ2-1 | TRBD2 | - | TRBV7-2 | CASSLQGTSGRANEQFF | TGTGCCAGCAGCTTACAAGGAACTAGCGGGAGGGCCAATGAGCAGTTCTTC
TRBJ2-1 | - | - | TRBV20-1 | CSARGGRVYNEQFF | TGCAGTGCTAGAGGAGGTAGGGTGTACAATGAGCAGTTCTTC
TRBJ1-6 | - | few | TRBV7-9 | CASSKGTLDNSPLHF | TGTGCCAGCAGCAAAGGGACACTCGATAATTCACCCCTCCACTTT
TRBJ1-2 | - | - | TRBV7-9 | CASSLGHRFYGYTF | TGTGCCAGCAGCTTAGGGCACAGGTTCTATGGCTACACCTTC
TRBJ2-1 | TRBD2 | - | TRBV29-1 | CSVGGRVHNEQFF | TGCAGCGTTGGCGGGAGGGTCCACAATGAGCAGTTCTTC
TRBJ1-4 | - | few | TRBV4-2 | CASSQDDSRASEKLFF | TGTGCCAGCAGCCAAGATGACAGTAGAGCTAGTGAAAAACTGTTTTTT
TRBJ1-1 | TRBD1 | - | TRBV20-1 | CSATRQGEAFF | TGCAGTGCTACTAGACAGGGTGAAGCTTTCTTT
TRBJ2-5 | - | - | TRBV4-1 | CASSQFGGPLPNEQYF | TGCGCCAGCAGCCAATTCGGCGGGCCATTACCCAATGAGCAGTACTTC
TRBJ2-5 | - | few | TRBV2 | CASSGGKETQYF | TGTGCCAGCAGTGGCGGGAAAGAGACCCAGTACTTC
TRBJ2-7 | - | many | TRBV6-5 | CASSYDFSGREQYF | TGTGCCAGCAGTTACGACTTCTCGGGACGCGAGCAGTACTTC
TRBJ1-2 | TRBD1 | few | TRBV12-3/TRBV12-4 | CASSLADRGHGYTF | TGTGCCAGCAGTTTAGCGGACAGGGGGCATGGCTACACCTTC
TRBJ1-1 | TRBD1 | - | TRBV20-1 | CSARGGDRALNTEAFF | TGCAGTGCTAGAGGAGGAGACAGGGCCCTGAACACTGAAGCTTTCTTT
TRBJ2-7 | - | many | TRBV29-1 | CSVQGLSYEQYF | TGCAGCGTTCAGGGACTTTCCTACGAGCAGTACTTC
TRBJ2-7 | - | - | TRBV3-1 | CASSRGYEYEQYF | TGTGCCAGCAGCCGAGGGTATGAATACGAGCAGTACTTC
TRBJ2-7 | - | - | TRBV7-2 | CASSLDPRSYEQYF | TGTGCCAGCAGCCTCGACCCTAGAAGCTACGAGCAGTACTTC
TRBJ1-5 | TRBD1 | few | TRBV2 | CASRIGQGRNQPQHF | TGTGCCAGCAGGATAGGACAGGGAAGAAATCAGCCCCAGCATTTT
TRBJ2-7 | TRBD2 | - | TRBV12-3/TRBV12-4 | CASSLLGTSGIEQYF | TGTGCCAGCAGTTTGTTGGGGACTAGCGGGATCGAGCAGTACTTC